This T cell receptor (beta chain) is from a study of T cells after yellow fever vaccination (dated by TCRdb to between 2018 and 2021). Broadly, across the study: The SMART-Seq v4 Ultra Low Input RNA kit was used to prepare libraries from fractions with low cell numbers. Blood samples were taken at several timepoints before and after primary and secondary immunization, and bulk PBMC replicates and cell subsets were isolated. Two healthy male donors, one aged 18 to 30 and one aged 30 to 40 years, were included in the cohort. To track T-cell clones before and after primary and booster YFV17D yellow fever vaccination, bulk TCR alpha and beta repertoires were sequenced longitudinally.

Counted from cysteine to phenylalanine, this CDR3 has 12 amino acids. Of all the DNA, just the CDR3 is kept, 36 bases in frame from base 1. As encoded in the germline V gene (reference sequence), CDR1 is DFQATT while CDR2 is SNEGSKA. Trimming removed 6 bases from V and 2 bases from J, leaving 11 bases between the germline ends. Overall study outcomes, separate from this receptor: FACS-sorted repertoires could contain abundant contaminating clonotypes from the bulk population, so computational filtering was required. Compared with the primary T-cell response, the secondary T-cell response was weaker but faster, peaking on day 5 rather than day 15. A small share of clonotypes was detected in both CD4 and CD8 compartments, with the overlap likely arising from convergent recombination. Most clones expanded after primary vaccination (about 95% of CD4 and around 88% of CD8) were re-detected after the booster, suggesting that broad memory maintenance occurred. Only a couple of donors were included in the study, so the extent to which the findings can be generalized is limited.

Remarks on this clonotype: No clone much larger than this one lies a single base away; base qualities are absent.

The treatment or condition label of this sample denotes: live attenuated yellow fever vaccine strain. A standard Ficoll-Paque protocol was used to isolate PBMCs from peripheral blood. Epitope-specific CD8 T cells were sorted using a dextramer loaded with the yellow fever NS4B epitope peptide, with anti-CD3 and anti-CD8 staining. RNA was extracted with TriZol from bulk PBMCs, CD4 and CD8 fractions, and dextramer-positive and dextramer-negative fractions. TCR cDNA was synthesized by 5'RACE template switching, which introduced a universal primer site and unique molecular identifiers. cDNA synthesis was primed from both the TCR alpha and TCR beta constant segments. Libraries were amplified in two PCR steps, with sample barcodes and sequencing adapters added in the second step. Sequencing of libraries was done on Illumina HiSeq 2500 (2x100 bp) or NovaSeq (2x150 bp). Per the authors' processing: MIGEC handled demultiplexing of reads and collapsing into UMI consensus sequences, while MiXCR performed V(D)J alignment. Vaccine-responding clonotypes were defined with edgeR using replicate PBMC samples, requiring FDR below 0.01 and a log2 fold change above 5 up to day 15. Each bulk clonotype was labeled CD4 or CD8 based on which sequenced repertoire, CD4 or CD8, contained the clonotype at higher abundance. Clonotypes enriched at least 10-fold in dextramer-positive versus dextramer-negative fractions were classed as NS4B-specific, and CD4-biased clonotypes were left out. TCRdb's own reprocessing of the public reads used fastp at Q25 and MiXCR and kept productive beta chains. Merged by CDR3 protein, the rows form single entries marked with the most common genes and DNA. TCRdb, not the authors, supplied the V and J calls. This sample holds around 46,000 distinct CDR3 sequences; roughly 7% were observed only once. Approximately 16% of the sample is in the top ten clones.

This specimen was CD8+ T cells not binding an NS4B(214-222) dextramer, sorted from PBMCs, taken 45 days after the yellow fever booster vaccination. The sample's cell subset or site, from its label and the paper: NS4B epitope dextramer-negative CD8 T cells. The sequence was obtained from a man aged 30 to 39 who received the YFV17D yellow fever vaccine. The rearrangement joined TRBV20-1 to TRBJ2-7; the D region may be TRBD1 or TRBD2, each matching 5 bases equally. In nucleotide form, the sequence is TGCAGTGCGCGCCTGGGGGCCTACGAGCAGTACTTC. It translates as CSARLGAYEQYF.